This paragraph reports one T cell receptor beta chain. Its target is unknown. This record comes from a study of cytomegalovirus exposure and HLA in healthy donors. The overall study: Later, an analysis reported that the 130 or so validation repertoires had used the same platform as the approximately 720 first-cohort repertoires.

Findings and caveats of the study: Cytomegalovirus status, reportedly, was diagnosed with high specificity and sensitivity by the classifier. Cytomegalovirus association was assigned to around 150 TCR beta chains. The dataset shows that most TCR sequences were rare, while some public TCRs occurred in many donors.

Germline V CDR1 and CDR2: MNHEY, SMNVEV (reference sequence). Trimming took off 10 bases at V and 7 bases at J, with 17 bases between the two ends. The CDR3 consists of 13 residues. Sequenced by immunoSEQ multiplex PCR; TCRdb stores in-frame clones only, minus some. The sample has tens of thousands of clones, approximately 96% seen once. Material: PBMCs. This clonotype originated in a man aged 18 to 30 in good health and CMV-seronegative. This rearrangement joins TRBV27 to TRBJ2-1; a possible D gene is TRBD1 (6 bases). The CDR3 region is CAITGHNSNEQFF. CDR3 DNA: TGTGCCATCACGGGACACAACTCAAATGAGCAGTTCTTC.